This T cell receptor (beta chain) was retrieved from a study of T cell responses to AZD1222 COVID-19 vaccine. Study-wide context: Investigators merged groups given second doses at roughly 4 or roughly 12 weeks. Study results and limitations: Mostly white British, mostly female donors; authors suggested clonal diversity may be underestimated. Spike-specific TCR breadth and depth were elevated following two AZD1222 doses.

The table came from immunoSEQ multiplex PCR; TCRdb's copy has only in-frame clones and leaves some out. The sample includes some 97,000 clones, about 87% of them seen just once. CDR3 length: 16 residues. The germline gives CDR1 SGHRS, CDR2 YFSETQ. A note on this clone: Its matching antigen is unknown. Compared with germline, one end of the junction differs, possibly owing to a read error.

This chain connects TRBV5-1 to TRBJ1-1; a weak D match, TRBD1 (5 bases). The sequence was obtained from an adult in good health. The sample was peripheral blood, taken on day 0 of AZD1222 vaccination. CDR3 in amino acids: CASSLMGGSDETVSHF. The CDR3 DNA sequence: TGCGCCAGCAGCTTGATGGGGGGGTCGGACGAGACCGTCTCCCATTTT.